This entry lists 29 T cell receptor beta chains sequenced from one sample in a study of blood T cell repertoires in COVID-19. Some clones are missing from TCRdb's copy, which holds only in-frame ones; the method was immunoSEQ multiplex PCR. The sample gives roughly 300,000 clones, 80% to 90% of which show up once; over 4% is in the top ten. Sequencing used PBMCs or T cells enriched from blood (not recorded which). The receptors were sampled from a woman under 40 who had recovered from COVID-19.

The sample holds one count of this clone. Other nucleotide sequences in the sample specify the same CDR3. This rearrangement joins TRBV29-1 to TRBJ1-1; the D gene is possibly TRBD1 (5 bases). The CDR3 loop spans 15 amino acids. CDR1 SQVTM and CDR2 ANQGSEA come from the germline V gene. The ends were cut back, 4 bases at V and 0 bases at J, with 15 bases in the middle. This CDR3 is CSVGGGWGMNTEAFF. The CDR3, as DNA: TGCAGCGTTGGGGGGGGATGGGGCATGAACACTGAAGCTTTCTTT. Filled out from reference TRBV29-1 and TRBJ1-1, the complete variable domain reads SAVISQKPSRDICQRGTSLTIQCQVDSQVTMMFWYRQQPGQSLTLIATANQGSEATYESGFVIDKFPISRPNLTFSTLTVSNMSPEDSSIYLCSVGGGWGMNTEAFFGQGTRLTVV.

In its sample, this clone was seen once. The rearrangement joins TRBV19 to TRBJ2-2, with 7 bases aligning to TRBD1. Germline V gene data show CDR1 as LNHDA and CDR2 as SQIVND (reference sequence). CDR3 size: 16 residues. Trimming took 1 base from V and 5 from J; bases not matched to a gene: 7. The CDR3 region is CASSIVRGRGTGELFF. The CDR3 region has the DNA TGTGCCAGTAGTATAGTCAGAGGCAGGGGGACCGGGGAGCTGTTTTTT.

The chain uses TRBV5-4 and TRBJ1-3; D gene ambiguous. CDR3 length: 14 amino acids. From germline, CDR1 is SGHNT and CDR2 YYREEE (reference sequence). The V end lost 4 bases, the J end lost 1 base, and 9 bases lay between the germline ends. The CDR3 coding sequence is TGTGCCAGCAGCCAAAGCGCGTCTGGAAACACCATATATTTT. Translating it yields CASSQSASGNTIYF.

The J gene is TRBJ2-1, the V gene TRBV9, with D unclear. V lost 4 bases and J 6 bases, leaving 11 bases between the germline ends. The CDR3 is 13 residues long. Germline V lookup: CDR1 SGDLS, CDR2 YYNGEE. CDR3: CASSSRVGNEQFF. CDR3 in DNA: TGTGCCAGCAGCTCCCGGGTGGGCAATGAGCAGTTCTTC.

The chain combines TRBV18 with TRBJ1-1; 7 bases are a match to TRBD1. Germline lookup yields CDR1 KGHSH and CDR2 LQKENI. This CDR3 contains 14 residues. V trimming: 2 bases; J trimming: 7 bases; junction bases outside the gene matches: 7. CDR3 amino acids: CASSPIKGQNEAFF. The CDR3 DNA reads TGTGCCAGCTCACCAATAAAGGGACAGAATGAAGCTTTCTTT. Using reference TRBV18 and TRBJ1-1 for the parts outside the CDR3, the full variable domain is NAGVMQNPRHLVRRRGQEARLRCSPMKGHSHVYWYRQLPEEGLKFMVYLQKENIIDESGMPKERFSAEFPKEGPSILRIQQVVRGDSAAYFCASSPIKGQNEAFFGQGTRLTVV.

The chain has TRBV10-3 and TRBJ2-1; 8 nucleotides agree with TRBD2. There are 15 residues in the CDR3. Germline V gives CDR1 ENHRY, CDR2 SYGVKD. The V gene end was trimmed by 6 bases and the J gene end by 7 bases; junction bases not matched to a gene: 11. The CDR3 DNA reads TGTGCCATCAGGGATGGCGGGGGGTCGGGGAATGAGCAGTTCTTC. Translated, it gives CAIRDGGGSGNEQFF.

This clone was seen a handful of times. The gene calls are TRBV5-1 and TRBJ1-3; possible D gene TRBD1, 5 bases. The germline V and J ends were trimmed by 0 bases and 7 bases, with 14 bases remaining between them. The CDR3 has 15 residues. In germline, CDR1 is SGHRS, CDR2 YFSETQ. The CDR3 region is CASSLAGRVGNTIYF. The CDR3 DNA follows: TGCGCCAGCAGCTTGGCCGGCAGGGTGGGGAACACCATATATTTT. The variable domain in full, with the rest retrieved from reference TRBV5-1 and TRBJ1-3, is KAGVTQTPRYLIKTRGQQVTLSCSPISGHRSVSWYQQTPGQGLQFLFEYFSETQRNKGNFPGRFSGRQFSNSRSEMNVSTLELGDSALYLCASSLAGRVGNTIYFGEGSWLTVV.

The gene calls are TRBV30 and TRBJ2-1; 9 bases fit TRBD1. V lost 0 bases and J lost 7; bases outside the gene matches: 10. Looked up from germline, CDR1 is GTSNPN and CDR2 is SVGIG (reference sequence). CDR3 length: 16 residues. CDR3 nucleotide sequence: TGTGCCTGGAGTGTACCGGGGACAGGGTTCGGGAATGAGCAGTTCTTC. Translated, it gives CAWSVPGTGFGNEQFF.

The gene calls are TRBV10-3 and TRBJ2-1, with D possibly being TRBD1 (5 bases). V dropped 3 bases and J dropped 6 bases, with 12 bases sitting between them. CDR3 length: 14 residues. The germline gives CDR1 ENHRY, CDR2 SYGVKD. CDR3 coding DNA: TGTGCCATCAGTGACAGGGAAGACCCCAATGAGCAGTTCTTC. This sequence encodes CAISDREDPNEQFF.

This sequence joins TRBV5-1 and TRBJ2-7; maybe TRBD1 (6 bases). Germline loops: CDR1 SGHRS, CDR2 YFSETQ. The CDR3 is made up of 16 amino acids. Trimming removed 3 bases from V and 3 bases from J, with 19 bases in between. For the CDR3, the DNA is TGCGCCAGCAGCTATCTCCCTTTTCCGGGACACTACGAGCAGTACTTC. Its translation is CASSYLPFPGHYEQYF.

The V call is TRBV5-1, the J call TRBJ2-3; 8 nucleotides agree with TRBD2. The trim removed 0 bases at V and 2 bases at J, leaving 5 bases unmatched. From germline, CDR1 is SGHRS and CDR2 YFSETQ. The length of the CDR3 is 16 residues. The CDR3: CASSLVTSEYTDTQYF. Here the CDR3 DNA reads TGCGCCAGCAGCTTGGTGACTAGCGAGTACACAGATACGCAGTATTTT.

CDR3 in amino acids: CASSWTSGGAGEQFF. In DNA, the CDR3 is TGTGCCAGCAGCTGGACTAGCGGGGGGGCCGGTGAGCAGTTCTTC. The gene calls are TRBV11-2 and TRBJ2-1; 15 nucleotides match TRBD2. Germline CDR1 reads SGHAT; CDR2 reads FQNNGV. V dropped 4 bases and J dropped 9; count of bases not matched to a gene: 4. This CDR3 is 15 amino acids long.

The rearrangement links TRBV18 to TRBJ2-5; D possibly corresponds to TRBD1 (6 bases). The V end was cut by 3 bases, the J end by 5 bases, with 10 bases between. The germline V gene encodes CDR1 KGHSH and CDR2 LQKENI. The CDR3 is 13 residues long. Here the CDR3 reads CASSPQRGETQYF. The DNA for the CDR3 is TGTGCCAGCTCACCTCAAAGGGGGGAGACCCAGTACTTC. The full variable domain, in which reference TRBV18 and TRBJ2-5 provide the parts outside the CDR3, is NAGVMQNPRHLVRRRGQEARLRCSPMKGHSHVYWYRQLPEEGLKFMVYLQKENIIDESGMPKERFSAEFPKEGPSILRIQQVVRGDSAAYFCASSPQRGETQYFGPGTRLLVL.

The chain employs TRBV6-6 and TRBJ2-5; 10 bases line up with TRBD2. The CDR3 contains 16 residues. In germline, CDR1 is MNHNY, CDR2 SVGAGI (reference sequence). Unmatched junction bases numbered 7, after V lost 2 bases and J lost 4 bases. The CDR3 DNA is TGTGCCAGCAGTTACCCACAGCGGGGGGGCCGAGAGACCCAGTACTTC. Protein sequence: CASSYPQRGGRETQYF.

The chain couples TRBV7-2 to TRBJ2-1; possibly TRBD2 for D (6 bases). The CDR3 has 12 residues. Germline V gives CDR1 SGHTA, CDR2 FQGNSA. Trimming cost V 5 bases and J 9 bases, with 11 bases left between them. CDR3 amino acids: CASSPQGLEQFF. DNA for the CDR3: TGTGCCAGCAGCCCCCAGGGACTTGAGCAGTTCTTC.

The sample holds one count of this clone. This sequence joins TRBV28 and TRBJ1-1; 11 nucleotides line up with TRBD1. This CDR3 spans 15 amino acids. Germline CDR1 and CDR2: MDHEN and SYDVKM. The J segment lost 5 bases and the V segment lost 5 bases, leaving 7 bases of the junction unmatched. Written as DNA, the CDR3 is TGTGCCAGCAGTACCAAGGACAGGGGGCTTACTGAAGCTTTCTTT. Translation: CASSTKDRGLTEAFF.

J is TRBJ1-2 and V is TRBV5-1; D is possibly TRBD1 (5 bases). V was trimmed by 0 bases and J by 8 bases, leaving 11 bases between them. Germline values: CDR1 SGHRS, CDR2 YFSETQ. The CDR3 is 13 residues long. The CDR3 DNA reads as TGCGCCAGCAGCTTGGAGGCAGGGTTAGGCTACACCTTC. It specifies CASSLEAGLGYTF.

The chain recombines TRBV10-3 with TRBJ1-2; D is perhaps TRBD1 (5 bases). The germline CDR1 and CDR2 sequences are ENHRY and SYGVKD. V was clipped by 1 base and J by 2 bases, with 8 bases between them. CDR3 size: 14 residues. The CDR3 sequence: CAISELEGNYGYTF. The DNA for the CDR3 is TGTGCCATCAGTGAGTTGGAGGGGAACTATGGCTACACCTTC.

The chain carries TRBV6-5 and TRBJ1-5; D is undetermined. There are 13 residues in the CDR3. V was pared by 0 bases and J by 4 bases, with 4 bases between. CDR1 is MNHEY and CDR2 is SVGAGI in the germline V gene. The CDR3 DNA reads TGTGCCAGCAGTTACTCGCGGAATCAGCCCCAGCATTTT. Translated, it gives CASSYSRNQPQHF.

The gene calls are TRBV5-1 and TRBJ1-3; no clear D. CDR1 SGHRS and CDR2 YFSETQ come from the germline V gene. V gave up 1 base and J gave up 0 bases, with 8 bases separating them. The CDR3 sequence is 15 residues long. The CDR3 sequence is CASSLLGSSGNTIYF. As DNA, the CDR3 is TGCGCCAGCAGCTTGCTCGGGAGCTCTGGAAACACCATATATTTT.

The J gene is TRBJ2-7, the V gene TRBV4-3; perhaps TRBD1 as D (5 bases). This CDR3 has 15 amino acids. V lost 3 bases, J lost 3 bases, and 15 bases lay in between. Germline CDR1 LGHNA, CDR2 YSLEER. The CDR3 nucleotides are TGCGCCAGCAGCCAGTCCTTCAGGGTAGGCTACGAGCAGTACTTC. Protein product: CASSQSFRVGYEQYF.

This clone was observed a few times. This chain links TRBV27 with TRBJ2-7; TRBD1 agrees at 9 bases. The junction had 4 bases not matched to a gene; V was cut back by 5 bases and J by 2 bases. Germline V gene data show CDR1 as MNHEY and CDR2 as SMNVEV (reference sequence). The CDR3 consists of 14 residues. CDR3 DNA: TGTGCCAGCAGTCTCCGGGACAGGGCCTACGAGCAGTACTTC. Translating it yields CASSLRDRAYEQYF.

The CDR3 sequence is CASSRRQGRNTEAFF. The CDR3 DNA reads as TGTGCCAGCAGCCGCCGACAGGGGAGGAACACTGAAGCTTTCTTT. The rearrangement links TRBV6-5 to TRBJ1-1; 8 bases align to TRBD1. Per the germline V gene, CDR1 is MNHEY and CDR2 is SVGAGI. The junction had 7 bases not matched to a gene; V was cut back by 6 bases and J by 1 base. CDR3 length: 15 residues.

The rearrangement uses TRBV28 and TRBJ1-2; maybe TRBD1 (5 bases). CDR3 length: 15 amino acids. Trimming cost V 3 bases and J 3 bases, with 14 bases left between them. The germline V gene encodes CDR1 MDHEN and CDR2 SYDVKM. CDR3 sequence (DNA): TGTGCCAGCAGTTTCGCCGTACGGGGGGACTATGGCTACACCTTC. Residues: CASSFAVRGDYGYTF.

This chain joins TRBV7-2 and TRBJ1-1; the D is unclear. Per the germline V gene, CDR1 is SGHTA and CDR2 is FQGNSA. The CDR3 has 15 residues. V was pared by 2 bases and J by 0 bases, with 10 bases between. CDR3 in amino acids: CASSLPYRMNTEAFF. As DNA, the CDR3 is TGTGCCAGCAGCTTACCTTACAGAATGAACACTGAAGCTTTCTTT.

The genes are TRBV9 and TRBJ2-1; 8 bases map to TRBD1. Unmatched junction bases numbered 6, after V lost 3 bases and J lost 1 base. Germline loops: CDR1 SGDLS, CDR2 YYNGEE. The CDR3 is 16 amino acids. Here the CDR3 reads CASSAGQGVSYNEQFF. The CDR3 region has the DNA TGTGCCAGCAGCGCCGGACAGGGCGTGTCCTACAATGAGCAGTTCTTC.

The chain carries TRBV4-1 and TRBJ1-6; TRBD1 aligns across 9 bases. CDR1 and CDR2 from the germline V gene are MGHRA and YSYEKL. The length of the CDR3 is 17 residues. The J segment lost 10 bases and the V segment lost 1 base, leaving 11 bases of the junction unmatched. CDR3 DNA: TGCGCCAGCAGCCAAGTCCCGAGGACAGGGGCGAGGTCACCCCTCCACTTT. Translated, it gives CASSQVPRTGARSPLHF.

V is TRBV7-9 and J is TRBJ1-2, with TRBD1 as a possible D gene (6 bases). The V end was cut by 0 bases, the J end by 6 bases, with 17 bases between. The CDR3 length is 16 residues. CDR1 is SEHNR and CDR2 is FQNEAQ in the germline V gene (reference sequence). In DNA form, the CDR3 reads TGTGCCAGCAGCTTAGCGGCGGGTCCAGGGGATCATGGCTACACCTTC. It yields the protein CASSLAAGPGDHGYTF.

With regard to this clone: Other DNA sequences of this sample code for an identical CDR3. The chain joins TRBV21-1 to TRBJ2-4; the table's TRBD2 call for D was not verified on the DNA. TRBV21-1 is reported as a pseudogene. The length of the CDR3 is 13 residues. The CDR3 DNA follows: TGTGCCAGCAGACGACTAGCCAAAAACATTCAGTACTTC. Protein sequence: CASRRLAKNIQYF.